The 25 T cell receptor beta chains below were found in one sample sequenced in a study of T cell responses to AZD1222 COVID-19 vaccine. Sequencing used immunoSEQ multiplex PCR; TCRdb keeps in-frame clones, though not all of them. The sample contains some 200,000 clones, roughly 91% of which appear only once. The sequenced sample was peripheral blood, obtained 28 days after the second AZD1222 dose. The origin of the receptors is an adult who received the AZD1222 COVID-19 vaccine.

This chain joins TRBV7-2 and TRBJ1-2; weak D call: TRBD1 (6 bases). Germline CDR1 reads SGHTA; CDR2 reads FQGNSA. The CDR3 is 14 amino acids. The V gene lost 5 bases and the J gene lost 0 bases, with 10 bases spanning the gap. CDR3 amino acids: CASSPGVSNYGYTF. The DNA of the CDR3 is TGTGCCAGCAGCCCAGGGGTTTCTAACTATGGCTACACCTTC. The full variable domain, its missing parts supplied by reference TRBV7-2 and TRBJ1-2, is GAGVSQSPSNKVTEKGKDVELRCDPISGHTALYWYRQSLGQGLEFLIYFQGNSAPDKSGLPSDRFSAERTGGSVSTLTIQRTQQEDSAVYLCASSPGVSNYGYTFGSGTRLTVV.

The chain joins TRBV28 to TRBJ1-2; D perhaps matches TRBD1 (5 bases). This CDR3 has 14 residues. The V end was cut by 6 bases, the J end by 5 bases, with 16 bases between. CDR1 and CDR2 from the germline V gene are MDHEN and SYDVKM. The CDR3 DNA reads as TGTGCCAGCAGCACCGGTCTGGGGGAGTATGGCTACACCTTC. It is translated as CASSTGLGEYGYTF.

The chain has TRBV3-1 (or the pseudogene TRBV3-2) and TRBJ2-7; TRBD1 is a possible D gene (6 bases). V lost 3 bases and J lost 6, with 9 bases in between. The CDR3 runs to 12 residues. Per germline, CDR1 LGHDT and CDR2 YNNKEL (reference sequence). The CDR3 DNA sequence: TGTGCCAGCAGCCAGACAGGCCCCGAGCAGTACTTC. The encoded protein is CASSQTGPEQYF.

The CDR3 loop reads CASSSQGGLNEKLFF. The CDR3 DNA is TGTGCCAGCAGCTCACAGGGTGGGCTTAATGAAAAACTGTTTTTT. V usage is TRBV7-2 and J usage is TRBJ1-4; D might be TRBD1 (6 bases). V was cut by 4 bases and J by 4 bases, with 13 bases left in between. The V gene's germline CDR1 is SGHTA and CDR2 FQGNSA. The CDR3 spans 15 residues.

The V and J genes are TRBV5-1 and TRBJ2-3; 12 bases are shared with TRBD1. This CDR3 contains 17 residues. Germline lookup yields CDR1 SGHRS and CDR2 YFSETQ. V was pared by 3 bases and J by 0 bases, with 5 bases of the junction left unmatched. The CDR3 DNA is TGCGCCAGCAGCTCCGGGACAGGGGGCATTAGCACAGATACGCAGTATTTT. Its translation: CASSSGTGGISTDTQYF.

V gene TRBV30 combines with J gene TRBJ2-1, with 13 bases identical to TRBD2. V shed 7 bases and J 7 bases; nucleotides not matched to a gene: 19. The CDR3 consists of 18 residues. Germline CDR1 and CDR2: GTSNPN and SVGIG (reference sequence). The DNA for the CDR3 is TGTGCCTTTCTCCGGGACAGGGGACTAGCGGGACCCCCTAATGAGCAGTTCTTC. It is translated as CAFLRDRGLAGPPNEQFF.

CDR3 protein: CASSPGLAGLANTQYF. The CDR3 nucleotides are TGTGCCAGCAGCCCCGGGCTAGCGGGTCTCGCGAATACGCAGTATTTT. The rearrangement links TRBV9 to TRBJ2-3; 8 bases map to TRBD2. The CDR3 is 16 residues long. The V and J ends lost 4 bases and 7 bases, in that order; junction bases with no gene match: 14. From germline, CDR1 is SGDLS and CDR2 YYNGEE.

This chain uses TRBV4-1 with TRBJ2-1, with TRBD1 identical over 7 bases. The CDR3 has 15 amino acids. Germline CDR1 MGHRA, CDR2 YSYEKL. Germline trimming cut 8 bases from V and 1 base from J; bases unmatched to any gene: 8. This CDR3 reads CASGAGGASYNEQFF. Here the CDR3 DNA reads TGCGCCAGCGGAGCAGGGGGTGCTTCCTACAATGAGCAGTTCTTC.

V and J are TRBV14 and TRBJ2-7, with 12 bases identical to TRBD2. The CDR3 loop spans 13 amino acids. Per the germline V gene, CDR1 is SGHDN and CDR2 is FVKESK. Trimming at V came to 9 bases and at J to 2 bases, leaving 2 bases not matched to a gene. The CDR3 loop reads CASRTSGTYEQYF. CDR3 sequence (DNA): TGTGCCAGTCGGACTAGCGGGACCTACGAGCAGTACTTC.

This chain links TRBV19 with TRBJ2-2; D is possibly TRBD1 or TRBD2 (6 bases each). CDR1 is LNHDA, CDR2 SQIVND, per germline (reference sequence). V lost 5 bases and J 0 bases, leaving 19 bases between the germline ends. The CDR3 has 18 residues. CDR3 nucleotide sequence: TGTGCCAGTAGTCCCCGAGGCGGGACACCAGCGAACACCGGGGAGCTGTTTTTT. Translated: CASSPRGGTPANTGELFF.

The CDR3 is CASSWTGQYTDTQYF. The CDR3 DNA reads TGTGCCAGCAGCTGGACTGGACAGTACACAGATACGCAGTATTTT. The chain combines TRBV7-9 with TRBJ2-3, with D possibly matching TRBD1 (6 bases). CDR1 is SEHNR, CDR2 FQNEAQ, per germline (reference sequence). The CDR3 loop spans 15 amino acids. Trimming took 4 bases from V and 2 from J, leaving 13 bases between them. The variable domain in full, completed from reference TRBV7-9 and TRBJ2-3, reads DTGVSQNPRHKITKRGQNVTFRCDPISEHNRLYWYRQTLGQGPEFLTYFQNEAQLEKSRLLSDRFSAERPKGSFSTLEIQRTEQGDSAMYLCASSWTGQYTDTQYFGPGTRLTVL.

The chain links TRBV9 to TRBJ2-7; TRBD1 matches at 8 bases. Germline assignment: CDR1 SGDLS and CDR2 YYNGEE. With V trimmed by 0 bases and J by 5 bases, 7 bases remained unmatched. This CDR3 region has 15 residues. The CDR3 DNA follows: TGTGCCAGCAGCGTAGATGGCAGGGGGCTAGACGAGCAGTACTTC. Translating it yields CASSVDGRGLDEQYF.

The chain combines TRBV28 with TRBJ2-1, with D possibly being TRBD1 (8 bases). V was shortened by 6 bases and J by 0 bases, with 15 bases between the two germline ends. CDR3 length: 16 residues. Germline assignment: CDR1 MDHEN and CDR2 SYDVKM. The CDR3 region has the DNA TGTGCCAGCAGGGGTACAGGGGGGGACTCCTACAATGAGCAGTTCTTC. It yields the protein CASRGTGGDSYNEQFF.

The genes are TRBV6-1 and TRBJ1-1; no firm D call. Per germline, CDR1 MNHNS and CDR2 SASEGT. The CDR3 is 13 residues long. V was cut by 2 bases and J by 5 bases, with 9 bases left in between. This chain's CDR3 is CASSESGRTEAFF. The CDR3 nucleotides read TGTGCCAGCAGTGAAAGTGGGAGGACTGAAGCTTTCTTT.

The chain carries TRBV28 and TRBJ2-7; TRBD1 matches at 10 bases. The V gene end was trimmed by 0 bases and the J gene end by 6 bases; junction bases not matched to a gene: 5. CDR3 length: 15 amino acids. Germline loops: CDR1 MDHEN, CDR2 SYDVKM. The DNA of the CDR3 is TGTGCCAGCAGTTTATGGACAGGGGGCGGAGGCGAGCAGTACTTC. Translating it yields CASSLWTGGGGEQYF.

This clone showed up just once. V and J are TRBV28 and TRBJ1-3, with a weak D call TRBD1 (5 bases). This CDR3 spans 18 amino acids. Deletions cut 6 bases from V and 4 bases from J, with 25 bases between. Germline CDR1 MDHEN, CDR2 SYDVKM. In nucleotides, the CDR3 is TGTGCCAGCAGCTACTGGGGGGACTCCGATAGGGGCGGAAACACCATATATTTT. It is translated as CASSYWGDSDRGGNTIYF. Supplemented by reference TRBV28 and TRBJ1-3, the full variable domain reads DVKVTQSSRYLVKRTGEKVFLECVQDMDHENMFWYRQDPGLGLRLIYFSYDVKMKEKGDIPEGYSVSREKKERFSLILESASTNQTSMYLCASSYWGDSDRGGNTIYFGEGSWLTVV.

The chain joins TRBV4-3 to TRBJ1-3; 9 bases match TRBD1. This CDR3 comprises 17 residues. The trim removed 1 base at V and 1 base at J, leaving 5 bases unmatched. Germline CDR1 reads LGHNA; CDR2 reads YSLEER. The CDR3 DNA is TGCGCCAGCAGCCAAGCAATCGGACAGGGGTCTGGAAACACCATATATTTT. This codes for CASSQAIGQGSGNTIYF.

The chain recombines TRBV7-2 with TRBJ2-1, with 10 bases fitting TRBD1. The CDR3 is 15 amino acids. V lost 5 bases and J lost 7; bases outside the gene matches: 8. Germline V lookup: CDR1 SGHTA, CDR2 FQGNSA. CDR3 amino acids: CASSPRQGARNEQFF. CDR3 DNA sequence: TGTGCCAGCAGCCCTAGACAGGGGGCGAGGAATGAGCAGTTCTTC.

The rearrangement links TRBV6-2 or TRBV6-3 to TRBJ1-5, with D possibly TRBD1 on 5 matching bases. The CDR3 length is 16 residues. Trimming pared 5 bases from V and 4 bases from J, leaving 18 bases between. CDR1 and CDR2 from the germline V gene are MNHEY and SVGEGT. CDR3 residues: CASSPTAQGQNQPQHF. The CDR3, as DNA: TGTGCCAGCAGTCCCACAGCCCAGGGCCAGAATCAGCCCCAGCATTTT.

This clone occurred a few times. The chain joins TRBV18 to TRBJ1-4; tentatively, D is TRBD1 (6 bases). Between the trimmed V and J ends, which lost 3 bases and 0 bases, there was a span of 14 bases. Per the germline V gene, CDR1 is KGHSH and CDR2 is LQKENI. The CDR3 is 17 amino acids. For the CDR3, the DNA is TGTGCCAGCTCACCCCTTCCCAGGACAGCAACTAATGAAAAACTGTTTTTT. This sequence encodes CASSPLPRTATNEKLFF.

The chain links TRBV4-3 to TRBJ2-3, with D possibly TRBD2 on 6 matching bases. Trimming stripped 0 bases from V and 0 bases from J, with 16 bases between. The CDR3 contains 18 residues. Germline V lookup: CDR1 LGHNA, CDR2 YSLEER. CDR3 nucleotide sequence: TGCGCCAGCAGCCAAGATCTCAAGGCGGGGACTAGCACAGATACGCAGTATTTT. Translation gives CASSQDLKAGTSTDTQYF.

This chain links TRBV4-3 with TRBJ1-1, with D hard to call. The CDR3 extends over 15 amino acids. Trimming stripped 0 bases from V and 0 bases from J, with 8 bases between. Germline values: CDR1 LGHNA, CDR2 YSLEER. The CDR3 nucleotides are TGCGCCAGCAGCCAAGATTCCAGAATGAACACTGAAGCTTTCTTT. Amino acid sequence: CASSQDSRMNTEAFF.

This chain links TRBV6-5 with TRBJ1-2; D unresolved. CDR1 and CDR2 (germline): MNHEY, SVGAGI. The CDR3 runs 14 residues. V lost 5 bases, J lost 0 bases, and 10 bases lay in between. The CDR3 coding sequence is TGTGCCAGCAGTCCGCGGGAGGCTAACTATGGCTACACCTTC. Translated, it gives CASSPREANYGYTF.

The chain couples TRBV18 to TRBJ2-4; 10 bases line up with TRBD1. Unmatched junction bases numbered 20, after V lost 6 bases and J lost 9 bases. The germline V gene has CDR1 KGHSH and CDR2 LQKENI. The CDR3 is made up of 18 amino acids. CDR3 sequence reads: CASSPGTGTGAVGGIQYF. CDR3 bases: TGTGCCAGCTCCCCAGGAACCGGGACAGGGGCGGTCGGGGGCATTCAGTACTTC.

This chain links TRBV9 with TRBJ1-1; D remains unclear. V lost 0 bases to trimming and J lost 2 bases, with 5 bases between them. The CDR3 totals 13 residues. CDR1 is SGDLS, CDR2 YYNGEE, per germline. The CDR3, as DNA: TGTGCCAGCAGCGTAGTCCTTAACACTGAAGCTTTCTTT. Protein product: CASSVVLNTEAFF.